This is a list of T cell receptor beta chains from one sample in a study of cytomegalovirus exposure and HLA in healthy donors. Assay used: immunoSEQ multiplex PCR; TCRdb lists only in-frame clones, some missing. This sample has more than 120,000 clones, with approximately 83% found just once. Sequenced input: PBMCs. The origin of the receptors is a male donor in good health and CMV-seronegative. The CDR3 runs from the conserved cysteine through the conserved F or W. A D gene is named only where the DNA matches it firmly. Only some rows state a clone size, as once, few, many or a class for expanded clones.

CASSYSVRRAFF TGTGCCAGCAGCTACTCCGTCCGCCGAGCTTTCTTT TRBJ1-1 NA TRBV28 NA
CASSYGGSWAGSPLHF TGTGCCAGCAGTTACGGCGGGTCCTGGGCGGGTTCACCCCTCCACTTT TRBJ1-6 NA TRBV6-5 NA
CASSQGLAGGPGFF TGCGCCAGCAGCCAGGGACTAGCGGGAGGGCCAGGGTTCTTC TRBJ2-1 NA TRBV5-1 TRBD2
CSVEAGADTQYF TGCAGCGTTGAGGCGGGGGCAGATACGCAGTATTTT TRBJ2-3 NA TRBV29-1 TRBD2
CAITGHENTEAFF TGTGCCATCACCGGACACGAGAACACTGAAGCTTTCTTT TRBJ1-1 NA TRBV10-3 NA
CASGLVQGVTGELFF TGTGCTAGTGGTTTGGTACAGGGGGTCACCGGGGAGCTGTTTTTT TRBJ2-2 NA TRBV12-5 TRBD1
CSAGTPNTEAFF TGCAGCGCGGGGACTCCAAACACTGAAGCTTTCTTT TRBJ1-1 NA TRBV29-1 NA
CASSVKTVRTTEAFF TGTGCCAGCAGCGTAAAGACAGTTAGAACAACTGAAGCTTTCTTT TRBJ1-1 NA TRBV5-4 NA
CASRPGTSGIAGELFF TGTGCCAGCCGCCCCGGGACTAGCGGGATCGCCGGGGAGCTGTTTTTT TRBJ2-2 NA TRBV13 TRBD2
CSEEPGNEQFF TGCAGTGAAGAGCCGGGCAATGAGCAGTTCTTC TRBJ2-1 NA TRBV20-1 NA
CSVVSQQNTEAFF TGCAGCGTAGTTAGCCAGCAGAACACTGAAGCTTTCTTT TRBJ1-1 NA TRBV29-1 NA
CASSPQGVSTNTEAFF TGTGCCAGCTCACCACAGGGGGTCTCGACGAACACTGAAGCTTTCTTT TRBJ1-1 NA TRBV18 NA
CASSSVVDSTEAFF TGTGCCAGCAGTAGCGTGGTGGATAGCACTGAAGCTTTCTTT TRBJ1-1 few TRBV6-6 NA
CASSASGLSTDTQYF TGTGCCAGCAGCGCGAGCGGTCTTAGCACAGATACGCAGTATTTT TRBJ2-3 NA TRBV7-9 NA
CASAVLAGGANEQFF TGCGCCAGCGCCGTACTAGCGGGGGGGGCAAATGAGCAGTTCTTC TRBJ2-1 NA TRBV5-1 TRBD2
CASSPSTSGKTQYF TGTGCCAGCAGCCCATCCACTAGCGGGAAGACGCAGTATTTT TRBJ2-3 NA TRBV7-2 TRBD2
CASSEEGPHLQFF TGTGCCAGCAGTGAAGAGGGGCCCCACCTGCAGTTCTTC TRBJ2-1 NA TRBV6-1 NA
CASSPFMNTEAFF TGTGCCAGCTCACCCTTTATGAACACTGAAGCTTTCTTT TRBJ1-1 NA TRBV18 NA
CASSQGARTEAFF TGCGCCAGCAGCCAGGGGGCGCGGACTGAAGCTTTCTTT TRBJ1-1 NA TRBV5-1 TRBD1
CASSPLAEGPSYNEQFF TGTGCCAGCAGCCCCCTCGCGGAGGGCCCCTCCTACAATGAGCAGTTCTTC TRBJ2-1 NA TRBV7-9 NA
CASSSGLAGGKETQYF TGTGCCAGCAGCTCTGGACTAGCGGGTGGAAAAGAGACCCAGTACTTC TRBJ2-5 few TRBV7-3 TRBD2
CASSVVGWQDEQFF TGTGCCAGCAGCGTAGTAGGCTGGCAGGATGAGCAGTTCTTC TRBJ2-1 NA TRBV9 NA
CASSTRDSLTGELFF TGCGCCAGCAGCACCCGGGACTCCCTGACCGGGGAGCTGTTTTTT TRBJ2-2 NA TRBV4-1 NA
CASSITSGGARKQYF TGCGCCAGCAGCATAACTAGCGGGGGGGCTAGAAAGCAGTACTTC TRBJ2-7 NA TRBV5-1 TRBD2
CASSKDGHHNYGYTF TGTGCCAGCAGCAAAGATGGACACCATAACTATGGCTACACCTTC TRBJ1-2 NA TRBV21-1 NA
CASSLGTGSIGEQFF TGTGCCAGCAGCTTGGGGACAGGGTCAATTGGTGAGCAGTTCTTC TRBJ2-1 once TRBV5-8 TRBD1